One sample yielded the 25 T cell receptor beta chains listed below, sequenced in a study of blood T cell repertoires in COVID-19. Measured with immunoSEQ multiplex PCR; TCRdb has only the in-frame clones, and not every one. The profile covers some 110,000 clones, with roughly 82% appearing a single time and approximately 5% taken by the ten largest. The sample consisted of peripheral blood. These receptor sequences come from a human donor in a cohort sampled during active COVID-19.

The chain has TRBV28 and TRBJ1-5; 9 bases align to TRBD1. Germline CDR1 is MDHEN and CDR2 is SYDVKM. The CDR3 covers 16 residues. V lost 4 bases to trimming and J lost 9 bases; unmatched junction nucleotides: 13. In DNA, the CDR3 is TGTGCCAGCAGTTCCCTGGACAGGGGTGCTAGGCCGCCCCAGCATTTT. Translated: CASSSLDRGARPPQHF. The whole variable domain, remainder taken from reference TRBV28 and TRBJ1-5, is DVKVTQSSRYLVKRTGEKVFLECVQDMDHENMFWYRQDPGLGLRLIYFSYDVKMKEKGDIPEGYSVSREKKERFSLILESASTNQTSMYLCASSSLDRGARPPQHFGDGTRLSIL.

This chain joins TRBV18 and TRBJ2-2; D perhaps matches TRBD1 (5 bases). The CDR3 spans 15 residues. The germline V gene encodes CDR1 KGHSH and CDR2 LQKENI. Trimming stripped 3 bases from V and 1 base from J, with 9 bases between. Here the CDR3 reads CASSPSGMNTGELFF. The DNA of the CDR3 is TGTGCCAGCTCACCCTCAGGGATGAACACCGGGGAGCTGTTTTTT.

The V call is TRBV10-1, the J call TRBJ2-2; D is uncertain. The CDR3 extends over 15 amino acids. Per the germline V gene, CDR1 is WNHNN and CDR2 is SYGVQD (reference sequence). V lost 2 bases, J lost 5 bases, and 12 bases lay in between. The CDR3 loop reads CASSEGFSGTGELFF. In nucleotides, the CDR3 is TGCGCCAGCAGTGAGGGGTTCTCGGGTACCGGGGAGCTGTTTTTT.

This clone was found once. The chain uses TRBV9 and TRBJ2-1; TRBD2 might be the D (5 bases). Germline CDR1 SGDLS, CDR2 YYNGEE. V dropped 4 bases and J dropped 7 bases, with 12 bases sitting between them. This CDR3 spans 13 amino acids. This CDR3 is CASSLGAENEQFF. Written as DNA, the CDR3 is TGTGCCAGCAGCTTGGGAGCTGAGAATGAGCAGTTCTTC.

This chain joins TRBV28 and TRBJ1-2; 8 positions agree with TRBD1. V dropped 2 bases and J dropped 4; count of bases not matched to a gene: 0. Germline V gene data show CDR1 as MDHEN and CDR2 as SYDVKM. The CDR3 runs to 13 residues. CDR3 sequence: CASSLGQGYGYTF. The DNA for the CDR3 is TGTGCCAGCAGTTTAGGACAGGGCTATGGCTACACCTTC.

This clone was found a few times. The chain is built from TRBV5-8 and TRBJ2-3, with D maybe TRBD1 (5 bases). Germline loops: CDR1 SGHTS, CDR2 YDEGEE. This CDR3 is built from 16 residues. V lost 4 bases to trimming and J lost 1 base, with 16 bases between them. The CDR3 reads CASSKVTAMGTDTQYF. The CDR3 DNA follows: TGTGCCAGCAGCAAGGTGACAGCAATGGGCACAGATACGCAGTATTTT.

J is TRBJ2-1 and V is TRBV24-1, with 9 bases fitting TRBD1. The germline V gene encodes CDR1 KGHDR and CDR2 SFDVKD. The V and J ends lost 7 bases and 5 bases, in that order; junction bases with no gene match: 5. This CDR3 has 14 residues. The DNA of the CDR3 is TGTGCCACCAGACAGACAGGGGGAAACAATGAGCAGTTCTTC. This gives the protein CATRQTGGNNEQFF.

CDR3 DNA: TGTGCCAGTATTGACAGGAGCACAGATACGCAGTATTTT. This translates into CASIDRSTDTQYF. The chain recombines TRBV19 with TRBJ2-3; TRBD1 might be the D (6 bases). The germline gives CDR1 LNHDA, CDR2 SQIVND (reference sequence). Trimming removed 7 bases at V and 0 bases at J, with 8 bases between. The CDR3 has 13 amino acids.

The chain uses TRBV3-1 (or the pseudogene TRBV3-2) and TRBJ2-7, with TRBD2 matching 12 bases. Germline-derived CDR1 and CDR2 are LGHDT and YNNKEL (reference sequence). J was trimmed by 6 bases and V by 1 base; bases with no gene match: 4. The CDR3 loop spans 15 amino acids. The CDR3 nucleotides are TGTGCCAGCAGCCAAGGACTAGCGGGAGTGAGCGAGCAGTACTTC. This sequence encodes CASSQGLAGVSEQYF.

This sequence joins TRBV5-1 and TRBJ2-3; 7 positions match TRBD2. The CDR3 sequence is 13 residues long. V lost 5 bases, J lost 2 bases, and 2 bases stayed unmatched. Germline values: CDR1 SGHRS, CDR2 YFSETQ. The CDR3 region is CASRLAVTDTQYF. CDR3 DNA: TGCGCCAGCAGGCTAGCGGTCACAGATACGCAGTATTTT.

This chain uses TRBV7-9 with TRBJ1-6, with 7 bases aligning to TRBD1. V lost 5 bases to trimming and J lost 13 bases; unmatched junction nucleotides: 14. The CDR3 is 15 residues long. Germline V CDR1 and CDR2: SEHNR, FQNEAQ (reference sequence). The CDR3 region has the DNA TGTGCCAGCAGCCCCGGACAGGCCCGACCATCTCCCCTCCACTTT. This sequence encodes CASSPGQARPSPLHF.

J is TRBJ2-7 and V is TRBV27, with D perhaps matching TRBD2 (6 bases). Germline V CDR1 and CDR2: MNHEY, SMNVEV (reference sequence). The CDR3 contains 15 residues. V was shortened by 3 bases and J by 0 bases, with 12 bases between the two germline ends. CDR3: CASSFQAGYSYEQYF. The CDR3 nucleotides are TGTGCCAGCAGTTTTCAGGCGGGATACTCCTACGAGCAGTACTTC.

J is TRBJ2-7 and V is TRBV6-5; 13 nucleotides match TRBD2. V was clipped by 11 bases and J by 4 bases; unmatched bases: 5. The germline CDR1 and CDR2 sequences are MNHEY and SVGAGI. This CDR3 is built from 13 residues. The CDR3 loop is CACWTSGSYEQYF. The CDR3 DNA is TGTGCCTGCTGGACTAGCGGGAGTTACGAGCAGTACTTC.

The rearrangement uses TRBV27 and TRBJ2-1; D is perhaps TRBD2 (5 bases). CDR1 is MNHEY, CDR2 SMNVEV, per germline (reference sequence). This CDR3 has 16 residues. V lost 5 bases and J 3 bases, leaving 17 bases between the germline ends. The CDR3 region has the DNA TGTGCCAGCAGTACCCCCTCCCAGCGGCTCTACAATGAGCAGTTCTTC. It translates to CASSTPSQRLYNEQFF.

The chain carries TRBV4-2 and TRBJ2-2, with 11 bases aligning to TRBD1. Looked up from germline, CDR1 is LGHNA and CDR2 is YNFKEQ. The CDR3 is made up of 15 amino acids. J was trimmed by 7 bases and V by 4 bases; bases with no gene match: 5. The CDR3 sequence: CASSLPGTGGGELFF. The DNA for the CDR3 is TGTGCCAGCAGCCTTCCCGGGACAGGGGGCGGGGAGCTGTTTTTT.

This clone is labeled as medium-sized. The rearrangement joins TRBV5-1 to TRBJ2-2, with 13 bases fitting TRBD2. The length of the CDR3 is 19 residues. V shed 1 base and J 1 base; nucleotides not matched to a gene: 7. The germline V gene has CDR1 SGHRS and CDR2 YFSETQ. The chain's CDR3 is CASSLFWTSGSENTGELFF. CDR3 in DNA: TGCGCCAGCAGCTTGTTCTGGACTAGCGGGAGTGAGAACACCGGGGAGCTGTTTTTT.

V gene TRBV10-3 combines with J gene TRBJ2-5; D is perhaps TRBD2 (6 bases). V shed 3 bases and J shed 4 bases, with 15 bases lying between them. CDR1 is ENHRY and CDR2 is SYGVKD in the germline V gene. This CDR3 spans 15 amino acids. In DNA, the CDR3 is TGTGCCATCAGTGACCCGGTAGCCGGGGGAGAGACCCAGTACTTC. Residues: CAISDPVAGGETQYF.

The V gene is TRBV28, the J gene TRBJ2-7, with D maybe TRBD2 (6 bases). The germline V gene has CDR1 MDHEN and CDR2 SYDVKM. Trimming took 2 bases from V and 3 from J, leaving 14 bases between them. This CDR3 is built from 15 residues. Written as DNA, the CDR3 is TGTGCCAGCAGTTTACCCTCTGCTAGCGACTACGAGCAGTACTTC. It translates to CASSLPSASDYEQYF.

This clone was recorded once. The J gene is TRBJ2-1, the V gene TRBV3-1 (or the pseudogene TRBV3-2), with a possible D match to TRBD2 (6 bases). V dropped 6 bases and J dropped 0 bases, with 12 bases sitting between them. This CDR3 contains 15 residues. Per germline, CDR1 LGHDT and CDR2 YNNKEL (reference sequence). In nucleotides, the CDR3 is TGTGCCAGCAGAAGGGACTTCCGCTCCTACAATGAGCAGTTCTTC. Its translation: CASRRDFRSYNEQFF.

V gene TRBV18 combines with J gene TRBJ2-2, with a possible D match to TRBD1 (6 bases). V gave up 1 base and J gave up 2 bases, with 8 bases separating them. This CDR3 has 15 residues. Germline V gene sequence: CDR1 KGHSH, CDR2 LQKENI. CDR3: CASSPLRGNTGELFF. CDR3 DNA sequence: TGTGCCAGCTCACCACTCAGGGGAAACACCGGGGAGCTGTTTTTT.

V gene TRBV19 combines with J gene TRBJ1-4; 10 bases agree with TRBD1. Germline V gene data show CDR1 as LNHDA and CDR2 as SQIVND (reference sequence). The CDR3 totals 14 residues. V shed 4 bases, J shed 5 bases, and the junction held 1 base outside the gene matches. The CDR3: CASSTTGGNEKLFF. The CDR3 DNA reads TGTGCCAGTAGTACGACAGGGGGCAATGAAAAACTGTTTTTT.

This clone was seen a handful of times. The V and J genes are TRBV10-3 and TRBJ1-5, with D unclear. The CDR3 totals 11 residues. CDR1 is ENHRY, CDR2 SYGVKD, per germline. Trimming took off 11 bases at V and 5 bases at J, with 10 bases between the two ends. The CDR3 nucleotides read TGTGCCTCCGGGCGGGATCAGCCCCAGCATTTT. This encodes CASGRDQPQHF.

The CDR3 is CASKGSGAVGQPQHF. The CDR3 bases are TGTGCCTCCAAGGGTTCAGGGGCCGTCGGTCAGCCCCAGCATTTT. The rearrangement uses TRBV28 and TRBJ1-5; perhaps TRBD1 as D (6 bases). This CDR3 spans 15 amino acids. V was cut by 11 bases and J by 6 bases, with 23 bases left in between. Germline V CDR1 and CDR2: MDHEN, SYDVKM.

The chain couples TRBV4-3 to TRBJ2-3; TRBD2 agrees at 14 bases. Germline CDR1 reads LGHNA; CDR2 reads YSLEER. V was clipped by 4 bases and J by 6 bases; unmatched bases: 12. CDR3 length: 18 amino acids. Written as DNA, the CDR3 is TGCGCCAGCAGCCGCCGACTAGCGGGAGGGCCGGTTTCGGATACGCAGTATTTT. Its protein product is CASSRRLAGGPVSDTQYF.

The chain joins TRBV20-1 to TRBJ1-1, with no clear D. This CDR3 has 11 amino acids. Trimming left V 4 bases short and J 1 base short, with 4 bases between. Per the germline V gene, CDR1 is DFQATT and CDR2 is SNEGSKA (reference sequence). Here the CDR3 reads CSAIQNTEAFF. CDR3 in DNA: TGCAGTGCTATACAGAACACTGAAGCTTTCTTT.